The rows below give T cell receptor beta chains drawn from one sample of a study of blood T cells in healthy people across ages. Each CDR3 protein gets one entry after TCRdb re-called the 5' RACE reads with MiXCR. Here the sample spans more than 500,000 distinct CDR3 sequences, approximately 26% being singletons. This sample was also put to use in a study of T cells of mothers and their children.

Sequencing was done on a sample of blood. These receptors were taken from a boy between 2 and 10 years old in good health. CDR3s leave out the opening cysteine and the closing phenylalanine or tryptophan. The order of the fields is CDR3 protein, V gene.

ASSRRDKTYEQY,TRBV3-1
AWEKGPAGELF,TRBV30
ASSLGRSDGYT,TRBV7-3
ASSQEVANTEAF,TRBV14
ASRAGVANEKLF,TRBV27
ASSWGLVGETQY,TRBV2
ASSSTIDRSYEQY,TRBV6-2/TRBV6-3
ASSQTGSGFSYEQY,TRBV3-1
ASSEQGFGGYT,TRBV2
ASSPGPYGYT,TRBV6-5
ASSPLAGPSTDTQY,TRBV9
SARGLRYEQY,TRBV29-1